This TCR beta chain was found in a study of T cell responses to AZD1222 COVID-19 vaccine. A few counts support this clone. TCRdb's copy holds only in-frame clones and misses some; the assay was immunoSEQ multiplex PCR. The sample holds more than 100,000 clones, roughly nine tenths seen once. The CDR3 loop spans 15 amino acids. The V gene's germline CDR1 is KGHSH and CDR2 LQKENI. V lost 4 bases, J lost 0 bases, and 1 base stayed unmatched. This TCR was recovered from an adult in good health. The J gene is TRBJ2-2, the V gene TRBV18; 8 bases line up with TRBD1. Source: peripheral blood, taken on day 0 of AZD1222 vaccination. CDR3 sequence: CASSRTGTNTGELFF. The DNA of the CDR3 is TGTGCCAGCTCACGGACAGGGACGAACACCGGGGAGCTGTTTTTT.